Here is one TCR beta chain with its context. No antigen is known for it. This sample stems from a study of cytotoxic CD8 clonotypes in ibrutinib-treated CLL. Points from the study as a whole: While tracking circulating CD8+ T-cell counts, baseline clonality exceeded that of age-matched healthy donors. Public clonotypes, found uncommonly, either contracted or stayed stable on treatment. Clonality, elevated at ibrutinib response, dropped back toward baseline at progression.

Targeted sequencing depth ranged from 1 in 200,000 to 1 in 1 million T cells. Sequencing was performed with immunoSEQ multiplex PCR; in TCRdb, only in-frame clones are kept and a portion is missing. This sample has hundreds of thousands of clones, with 70% found just once. Germline V gene data show CDR1 as SGHRS and CDR2 as YFSETQ. The CDR3 totals 18 residues. The trim removed 4 bases at V and 5 bases at J, leaving 16 bases unmatched. The clonotype comes from a human donor with chronic lymphocytic leukemia. This sequence joins TRBV5-1 and TRBJ1-2, with 11 bases fitting TRBD1. Material: PBMCs, obtained after 12 months of ibrutinib treatment. CDR3 protein: CASSPGEGTGGSGYGYTF. The CDR3 DNA reads TGCGCCAGCAGCCCTGGTGAGGGGACAGGGGGAAGTGGTTATGGCTACACCTTC.